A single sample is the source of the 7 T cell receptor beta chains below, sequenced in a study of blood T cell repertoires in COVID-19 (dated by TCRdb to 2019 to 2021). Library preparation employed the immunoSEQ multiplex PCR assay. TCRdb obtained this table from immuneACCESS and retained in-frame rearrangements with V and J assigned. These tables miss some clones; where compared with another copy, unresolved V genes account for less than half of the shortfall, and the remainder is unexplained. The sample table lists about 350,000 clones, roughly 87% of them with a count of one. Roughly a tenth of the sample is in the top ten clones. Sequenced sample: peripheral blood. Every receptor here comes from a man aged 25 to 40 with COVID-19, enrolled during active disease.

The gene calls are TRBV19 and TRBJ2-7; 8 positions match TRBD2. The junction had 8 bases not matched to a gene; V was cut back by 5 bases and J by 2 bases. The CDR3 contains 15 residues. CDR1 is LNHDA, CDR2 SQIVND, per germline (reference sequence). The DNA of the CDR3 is TGTGCCAGTAGTGCCGGGACTAGTGATCCCTACGAGCAGTACTTC. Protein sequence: CASSAGTSDPYEQYF.

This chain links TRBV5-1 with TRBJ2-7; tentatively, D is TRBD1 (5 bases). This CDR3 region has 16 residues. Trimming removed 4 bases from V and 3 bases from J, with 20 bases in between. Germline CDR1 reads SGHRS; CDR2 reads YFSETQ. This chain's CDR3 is CASSPVDSRRGYEQYF. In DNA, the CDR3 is TGCGCCAGCAGCCCTGTCGACAGTCGGAGAGGCTACGAGCAGTACTTC.

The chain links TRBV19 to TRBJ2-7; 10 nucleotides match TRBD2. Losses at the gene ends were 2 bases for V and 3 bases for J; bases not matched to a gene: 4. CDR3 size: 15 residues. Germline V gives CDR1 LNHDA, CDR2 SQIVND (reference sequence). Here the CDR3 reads CASSIQREGHYEQYF. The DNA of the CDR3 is TGTGCCAGTAGTATACAGCGGGAGGGCCACTACGAGCAGTACTTC.

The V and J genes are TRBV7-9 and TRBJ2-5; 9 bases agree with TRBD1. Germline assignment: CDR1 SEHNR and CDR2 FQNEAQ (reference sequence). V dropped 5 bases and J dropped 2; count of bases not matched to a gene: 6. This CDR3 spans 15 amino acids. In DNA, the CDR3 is TGTGCCAGCAGCCATCGGGACAGGGCTCAAGAGACCCAGTACTTC. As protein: CASSHRDRAQETQYF. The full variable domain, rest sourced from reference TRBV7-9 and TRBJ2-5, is DTGVSQNPRHKITKRGQNVTFRCDPISEHNRLYWYRQTLGQGPEFLTYFQNEAQLEKSRLLSDRFSAERPKGSFSTLEIQRTEQGDSAMYLCASSHRDRAQETQYFGPGTRLLVL.

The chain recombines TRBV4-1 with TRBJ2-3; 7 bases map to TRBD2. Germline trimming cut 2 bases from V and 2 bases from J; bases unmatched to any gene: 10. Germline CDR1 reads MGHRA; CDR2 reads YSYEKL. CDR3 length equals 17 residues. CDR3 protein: CASSQLRTSGVTDTQYF. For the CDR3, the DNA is TGCGCCAGCAGCCAACTCCGGACTAGTGGGGTCACAGATACGCAGTATTTT.

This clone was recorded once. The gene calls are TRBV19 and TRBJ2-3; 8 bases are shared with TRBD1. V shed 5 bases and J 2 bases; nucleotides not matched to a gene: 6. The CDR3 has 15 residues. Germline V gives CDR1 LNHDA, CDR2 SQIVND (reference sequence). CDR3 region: CASSLQGVLTDTQYF. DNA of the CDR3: TGTGCCAGTAGTCTACAGGGGGTGCTCACAGATACGCAGTATTTT.

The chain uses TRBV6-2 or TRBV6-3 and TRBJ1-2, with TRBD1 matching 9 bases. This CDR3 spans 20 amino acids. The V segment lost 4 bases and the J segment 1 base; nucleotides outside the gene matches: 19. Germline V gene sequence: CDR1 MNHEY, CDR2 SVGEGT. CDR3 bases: TGTGCCAGCAGTTTGTATTTGGGACAGGGCCTTCGGACGGGTAACTATGGCTACACCTTC. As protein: CASSLYLGQGLRTGNYGYTF.